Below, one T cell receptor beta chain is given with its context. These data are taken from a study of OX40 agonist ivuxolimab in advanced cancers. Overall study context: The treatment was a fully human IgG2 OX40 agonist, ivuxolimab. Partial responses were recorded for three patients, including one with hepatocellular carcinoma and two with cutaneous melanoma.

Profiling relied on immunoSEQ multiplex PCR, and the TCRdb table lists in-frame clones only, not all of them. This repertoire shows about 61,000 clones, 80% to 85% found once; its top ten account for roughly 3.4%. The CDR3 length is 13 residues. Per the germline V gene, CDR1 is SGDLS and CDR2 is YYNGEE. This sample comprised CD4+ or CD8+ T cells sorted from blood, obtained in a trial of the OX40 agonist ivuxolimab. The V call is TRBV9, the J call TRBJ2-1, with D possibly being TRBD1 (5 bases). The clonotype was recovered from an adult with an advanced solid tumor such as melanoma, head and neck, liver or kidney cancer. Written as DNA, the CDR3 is TGTGAGCTAGGGGCACGGTTGGACAATGAGCAGTTCTTC. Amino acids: CELGARLDNEQFF. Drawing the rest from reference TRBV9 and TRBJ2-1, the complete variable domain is DSGVTQTPKHLITATGQRVTLRCSPRSGDLSVYWYQQSLDQGLQFLIQYYNGEERAKGNILERFSAQQFPDLHSELNLSSLELGDSALYFCELGARLDNEQFFGPGTRLTVL.